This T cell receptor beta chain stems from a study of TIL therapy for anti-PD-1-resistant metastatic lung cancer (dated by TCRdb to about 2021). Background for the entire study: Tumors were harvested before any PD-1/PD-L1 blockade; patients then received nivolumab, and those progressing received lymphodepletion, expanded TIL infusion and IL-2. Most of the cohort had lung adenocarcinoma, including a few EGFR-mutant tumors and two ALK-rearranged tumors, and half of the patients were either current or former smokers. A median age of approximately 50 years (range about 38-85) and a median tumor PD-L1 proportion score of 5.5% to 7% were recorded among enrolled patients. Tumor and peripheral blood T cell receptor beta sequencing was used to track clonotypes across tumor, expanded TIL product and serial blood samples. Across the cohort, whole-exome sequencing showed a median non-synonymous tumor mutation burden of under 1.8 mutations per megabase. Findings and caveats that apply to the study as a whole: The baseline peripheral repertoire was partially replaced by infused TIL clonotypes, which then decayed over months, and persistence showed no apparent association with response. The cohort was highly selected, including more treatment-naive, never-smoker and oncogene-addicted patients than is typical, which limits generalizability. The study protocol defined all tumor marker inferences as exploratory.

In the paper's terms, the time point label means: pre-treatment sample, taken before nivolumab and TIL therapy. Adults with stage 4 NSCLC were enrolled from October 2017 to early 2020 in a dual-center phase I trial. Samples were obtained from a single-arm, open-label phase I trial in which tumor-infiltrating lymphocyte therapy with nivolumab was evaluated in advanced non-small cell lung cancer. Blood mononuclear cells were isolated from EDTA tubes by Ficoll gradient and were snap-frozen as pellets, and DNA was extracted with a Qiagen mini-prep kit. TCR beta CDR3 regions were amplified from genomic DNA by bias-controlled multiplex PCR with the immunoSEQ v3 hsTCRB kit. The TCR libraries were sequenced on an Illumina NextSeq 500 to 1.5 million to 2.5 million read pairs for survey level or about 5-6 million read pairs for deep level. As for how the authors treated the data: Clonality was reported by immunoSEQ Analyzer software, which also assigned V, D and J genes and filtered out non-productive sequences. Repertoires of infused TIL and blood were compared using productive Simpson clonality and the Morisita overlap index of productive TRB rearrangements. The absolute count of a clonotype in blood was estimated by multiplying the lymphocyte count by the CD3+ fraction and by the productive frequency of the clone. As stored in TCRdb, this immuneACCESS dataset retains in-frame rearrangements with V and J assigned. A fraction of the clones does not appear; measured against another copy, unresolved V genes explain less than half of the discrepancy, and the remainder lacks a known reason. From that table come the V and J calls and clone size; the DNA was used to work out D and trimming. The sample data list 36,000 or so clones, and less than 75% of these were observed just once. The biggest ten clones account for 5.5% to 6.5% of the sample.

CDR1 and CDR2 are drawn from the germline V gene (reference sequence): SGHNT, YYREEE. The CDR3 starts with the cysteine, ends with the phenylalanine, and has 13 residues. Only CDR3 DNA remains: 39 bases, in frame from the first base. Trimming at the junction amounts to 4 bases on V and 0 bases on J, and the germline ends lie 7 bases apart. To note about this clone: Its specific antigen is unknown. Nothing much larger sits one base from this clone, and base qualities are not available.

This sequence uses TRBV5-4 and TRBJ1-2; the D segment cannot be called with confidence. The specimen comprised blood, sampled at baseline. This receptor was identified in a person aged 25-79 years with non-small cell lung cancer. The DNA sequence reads TGTGCCAGCAGCGACGGGACTAACTATGGCTACACCTTC. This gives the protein CASSDGTNYGYTF.